These 20 T cell receptor beta chains were sequenced from one sample in a study of blood T cell repertoires in COVID-19. The protocol was immunoSEQ multiplex PCR, while the TCRdb copy is restricted to in-frame clones and leaves out a portion. Of roughly 200,000 clones in the sample, more than 65% were seen once. Sequenced material: peripheral blood. The receptors here all came from a man aged 50-59 years with active or convalescent COVID-19.

The CDR3 DNA reads as TGTGCCAGCAGTGGGAGCTATGGCTACACCTTC. It translates to CASSGSYGYTF. V and J are TRBV6-2 or TRBV6-3 and TRBJ1-2; unclear D gene. Germline CDR1 and CDR2: MNHEY and SVGEGT. The CDR3 runs to 11 residues. V was pared by 5 bases and J by 4 bases, with 5 bases between.

The chain's CDR3 is CATSSPRIGERPEAFF. The CDR3 coding sequence is TGTGCCACCAGCTCCCCCCGAATCGGGGAACGGCCTGAAGCTTTCTTT. The rearrangement joins TRBV15 to TRBJ1-1; D uncertain. Germline V gene sequence: CDR1 LNHNV, CDR2 YYDKDF (reference sequence). The CDR3 is 16 residues long. Trimming took off 5 bases at V and 6 bases at J, with 22 bases between the two ends.

The V and J genes are TRBV19 and TRBJ1-5, with D perhaps matching TRBD1 (6 bases). The germline V gene has CDR1 LNHDA and CDR2 SQIVND (reference sequence). Trimming shortened V by 5 bases and J by 3 bases, and 11 bases separated the two germline ends. This CDR3 spans 14 amino acids. This CDR3 reads CASSPTGNNQPQHF. Here the CDR3 DNA reads TGTGCCAGTAGTCCCACAGGGAACAATCAGCCCCAGCATTTT.

The chain uses TRBV18 and TRBJ2-1, with D maybe TRBD2 (7 bases). The CDR3 consists of 16 residues. Per germline, CDR1 KGHSH and CDR2 LQKENI. V dropped 6 bases and J dropped 4 bases, with 19 bases sitting between them. CDR3 region: CASSLFAGASYNEQFF. CDR3 nucleotides: TGTGCCAGCTCCCTTTTTGCGGGGGCCTCTTACAATGAGCAGTTCTTC.

This chain links TRBV7-2 with TRBJ2-7; 7 bases are a match to TRBD1. The CDR3 length is 14 residues. The ends lost 5 bases at V and 0 bases at J; junction bases unmatched: 4. Per the germline V gene, CDR1 is SGHTA and CDR2 is FQGNSA. The CDR3 reads CASSPRTGSYEQYF. CDR3 DNA sequence: TGTGCCAGCAGCCCCCGGACAGGCTCCTACGAGCAGTACTTC.

The chain uses TRBV7-7 and TRBJ1-3, with no clear D. Trimming left V 8 bases short and J 0 bases short, with 5 bases between. The germline CDR1 and CDR2 sequences are SSHAT and FNYEAQ (reference sequence). The CDR3 totals 12 residues. This CDR3 is CASADSGNTIYF. CDR3 DNA sequence: TGTGCCAGCGCAGACTCTGGAAACACCATATATTTT.

The chain combines TRBV20-1 with TRBJ2-1; 8 bases are shared with TRBD1. Per germline, CDR1 DFQATT and CDR2 SNEGSKA (reference sequence). Trimming at V came to 3 bases and at J to 9 bases, leaving 16 bases not matched to a gene. The CDR3 length is 16 residues. The DNA for the CDR3 is TGCAGTGCTAGTGGGGGATTCCCAGGGGGCGAAGCTGAGCAGTTCTTC. Its protein product is CSASGGFPGGEAEQFF.

This clone was seen more than once but under ten times. The V call is TRBV7-9, the J call TRBJ1-4; no firm D call. V dropped 0 bases and J dropped 6 bases, with 11 bases sitting between them. This CDR3 is built from 15 residues. Germline V gives CDR1 SEHNR, CDR2 FQNEAQ (reference sequence). CDR3 nucleotides: TGTGCCAGCAGCTTAGCAGGAGCCACGTATGAAAAACTGTTTTTT. This codes for CASSLAGATYEKLFF.

The CDR3 spells CSVAGVGGYTF. CDR3 DNA: TGCAGCGTTGCGGGGGTAGGGGGCTACACCTTC. The gene calls are TRBV29-1 and TRBJ1-2; a weak D match, TRBD1 (5 bases). Germline V CDR1 and CDR2: SQVTM, ANQGSEA. V lost 4 bases and J 8 bases, leaving 11 bases between the germline ends. CDR3 length: 11 residues.

The rearrangement uses TRBV5-1 and TRBJ2-3; 16 bases line up with TRBD2. Germline CDR1 reads SGHRS; CDR2 reads YFSETQ. With 3 bases clipped from V and 0 bases from J, the junction kept 4 bases outside the gene matches. The CDR3 is made up of 18 amino acids. CDR3 amino acids: CASSSGLAGGLSTDTQYF. CDR3 DNA: TGCGCCAGCAGCTCGGGACTAGCGGGGGGGCTTAGCACAGATACGCAGTATTTT. The full variable domain, rest sourced from reference TRBV5-1 and TRBJ2-3, is KAGVTQTPRYLIKTRGQQVTLSCSPISGHRSVSWYQQTPGQGLQFLFEYFSETQRNKGNFPGRFSGRQFSNSRSEMNVSTLELGDSALYLCASSSGLAGGLSTDTQYFGPGTRLTVL.

The V call is TRBV2, the J call TRBJ1-1; D call uncertain. This CDR3 spans 13 amino acids. V shed 7 bases and J shed 8 bases, with 17 bases lying between them. CDR1 is SNHLY and CDR2 is FYNNEI in the germline V gene. CDR3 residues: CASNSVGGGEAFF. CDR3 DNA sequence: TGTGCCAGCAACAGTGTGGGCGGCGGGGAAGCTTTCTTT.

The genes are TRBV7-7 and TRBJ2-7; the D gene is possibly TRBD2 (6 bases). The CDR3 has 15 amino acids. The V and J ends lost 8 bases and 5 bases respectively, with 22 bases between them. In germline, CDR1 is SSHAT, CDR2 FNYEAQ (reference sequence). CDR3 protein: CASSGFWEALDEQYF. In DNA, the CDR3 is TGTGCCAGCTCGGGATTTTGGGAGGCTTTAGACGAGCAGTACTTC.

The rearrangement joins TRBV6-5 to TRBJ1-6; 9 positions match TRBD1. The V and J ends lost 0 bases and 10 bases, in that order; junction bases with no gene match: 7. Germline values: CDR1 MNHEY, CDR2 SVGAGI. CDR3 size: 16 residues. CDR3 amino acids: CASSYSPTGGSSPLHF. DNA for the CDR3: TGTGCCAGCAGTTACTCCCCGACAGGGGGGAGCTCACCCCTCCACTTT.

V usage is TRBV6-5 and J usage is TRBJ1-2; 9 nucleotides agree with TRBD1. V shed 7 bases, J shed 6 bases, and the junction held 12 bases outside the gene matches. The germline V gene has CDR1 MNHEY and CDR2 SVGAGI. This CDR3 region has 15 residues. CDR3 sequence reads: CASNSPGTGWNGYTF. CDR3 bases: TGTGCCAGCAATAGTCCCGGGACAGGGTGGAATGGCTACACCTTC.

This chain uses TRBV5-1 with TRBJ2-1; 11 bases align to TRBD2. The CDR3 totals 16 residues. From germline, CDR1 is SGHRS and CDR2 YFSETQ. Trimming took 7 bases from V and 5 from J; bases not matched to a gene: 11. DNA of the CDR3: TGCGCCAGCTCACAGACTAGCGGGGCCTTCCACAATGAGCAGTTCTTC. It is translated as CASSQTSGAFHNEQFF.

This clone was seen more than once but under ten times. The chain links TRBV19 to TRBJ2-1, with 14 nucleotides matching TRBD2. CDR1 is LNHDA and CDR2 is SQIVND in the germline V gene (reference sequence). Trimming at V came to 5 bases and at J to 4 bases, leaving 7 bases not matched to a gene. This CDR3 is 17 amino acids long. In nucleotides, the CDR3 is TGTGCCAGTAGTTCCCTCGGACTAGCGGGGGGTTACAATGAGCAGTTCTTC. It codes for CASSSLGLAGGYNEQFF.

Comment on this clone: The junction differs from germline at one of its ends, possibly a read error. The V and J genes are TRBV12-5 and TRBJ1-1, with D possibly matching TRBD1 (6 bases). This CDR3 is 13 amino acids long. Germline CDR1 LGHNT, CDR2 FRNRAP. The CDR3 sequence is CASGLGHNTEAFF. DNA for the CDR3: TGTGCTAGTGGATTGGGACACAACACTGAAGCTTTCTTT.

This clone was seen only once. The chain employs TRBV3-1 (or the pseudogene TRBV3-2) and TRBJ1-2; D is possibly TRBD1 (5 bases). Trimming cost V 1 base and J 4 bases, with 13 bases left between them. The CDR3 loop spans 15 amino acids. Germline V gives CDR1 LGHDT, CDR2 YNNKEL (reference sequence). CDR3 in DNA: TGTGCCAGCAGCCAAGCTATGGGGCAGGGCTATGGCTACACCTTC. It is translated as CASSQAMGQGYGYTF.

A few counts support this clone. The chain combines TRBV6-5 with TRBJ2-2, with D possibly matching TRBD2 (5 bases). The ends were cut back, 2 bases at V and 7 bases at J, with 14 bases in the middle. The CDR3 length is 15 residues. Germline values: CDR1 MNHEY, CDR2 SVGAGI. The chain's CDR3 is CASSYQDPGNGELFF. CDR3 nucleotide sequence: TGTGCCAGCAGTTACCAGGACCCGGGAAACGGGGAGCTGTTTTTT.

J is TRBJ2-1 and V is TRBV30; TRBD1 aligns across 8 bases. The trim removed 8 bases at V and 7 bases at J, leaving 13 bases unmatched. CDR1 is GTSNPN and CDR2 is SVGIG in the germline V gene (reference sequence). The CDR3 loop spans 14 amino acids. This CDR3 is CAGMDRTGWNEQFF. In nucleotides, the CDR3 is TGTGCCGGGATGGACCGGACAGGGTGGAATGAGCAGTTCTTC.